This T cell receptor (beta chain) was captured by sequencing in a study of T cell changes during pregnancy in multiple sclerosis. In germline, CDR1 is SGHDT, CDR2 YYEEEE. Trimming took 0 bases from V and 1 from J, leaving 7 bases between them. CDR3 length equals 14 residues. TCRdb's table, derived via immunoSEQ multiplex PCR, lists solely in-frame clones and lacks some. Of 85,000 to 100,000 clones in the sample, approximately 93% are singletons; the top ten hold roughly 0.99%. This receptor was taken from a female donor with multiple sclerosis, enrolled in a pregnancy study. This specimen consisted of peripheral blood, obtained after pregnancy. This chain joins TRBV5-6 and TRBJ2-5; D ambiguous. The CDR3 here is CASSLAQIQETQYF. The CDR3 nucleotides read TGTGCCAGCAGCTTGGCACAGATCCAAGAGACCCAGTACTTC.